A selection of T cell receptor beta chains follows, all from one sample in a study of shared clonotypes between healthy human individuals. Clones were sequenced by immunoSEQ multiplex PCR, and TCRdb holds only the in-frame ones, with some missing. Among a few hundred thousand clones, around two thirds were seen once, and the ten largest hold 10%. The sample was memory CD4+ T cells sorted from blood. Receptors originate from a man aged 25-45 years in good health. The CDR3 runs from the conserved cysteine through the conserved F or W. D genes are given only for firm matches. Size is omitted from some rows. Given values are once, few, many or a class for expanded clones.

D gene | J gene | clone size | V gene | CDR3 protein | CDR3 DNA
TRBD1 | TRBJ2-2 | . | TRBV2 | CASMKQGAAGELFF | TGTGCCAGCATGAAACAGGGGGCGGCCGGGGAGCTGTTTTTT
. | TRBJ2-3 | . | TRBV11-3 | CASSLGRLDSRNTDTQYF | TGTGCCAGCAGCTTAGGTCGGCTGGACTCGCGGAACACAGATACGCAGTATTTT
. | TRBJ1-5 | . | TRBV15 | CATSRQGSGNQPQHF | TGTGCCACCAGCAGACAGGGTTCGGGCAATCAGCCCCAGCATTTT
TRBD1 | TRBJ2-1 | once | TRBV19 | CASRQGANEQFF | TGTGCCAGCCGCCAGGGGGCAAATGAGCAGTTCTTC
. | TRBJ2-1 | . | TRBV18 | CASSQGYNEQFF | TGTGCCAGCTCGCAGGGGTACAATGAGCAGTTCTTC
. | TRBJ1-2 | few | TRBV19 | CASSPPVAGGYTF | TGTGCCAGTAGTCCTCCGGTTGCTGGGGGCTACACCTTC
TRBD2 | TRBJ2-7 | . | TRBV19 | CASSIRLAGKQYF | TGTGCCAGTAGTATCCGGCTAGCGGGGAAGCAGTACTTC
TRBD2 | TRBJ2-1 | . | TRBV19 | CASSIPLAGVYNEQFF | TGTGCCAGTAGTATTCCCCTAGCGGGGGTTTACAATGAGCAGTTCTTC
. | TRBJ2-7 | . | TRBV11-2 | CASSRERESSYEQYF | TGTGCCAGCAGCCGGGAAAGGGAGAGCTCCTACGAGCAGTACTTC
. | TRBJ1-1 | . | TRBV2 | CASSPEPNTEAFF | TGTGCCAGCAGTCCGGAACCGAACACTGAAGCTTTCTTT
. | TRBJ2-1 | . | TRBV10-3 | CAISESGQSKFF | TGTGCCATCAGTGAGTCGGGACAAAGCAAGTTCTTC
. | TRBJ2-2 | . | TRBV13 | CASSLAVTLNTGELFF | TGTGCCAGCAGCTTAGCTGTGACACTGAACACCGGGGAGCTGTTTTTT
. | TRBJ2-2 | . | TRBV27 | CATSRTDSNTGELFF | TGTGCCACCTCCCGGACAGATTCGAACACCGGGGAGCTGTTTTTT
. | TRBJ1-5 | . | TRBV18 | CASSPRDGNQPQHF | TGTGCCAGCTCACCAAGGGATGGCAATCAGCCCCAGCATTTT
. | TRBJ2-3 | . | TRBV10-3 | CASGTIATDTQYF | TGTGCCAGCGGGACAATAGCAACAGATACGCAGTATTTT
. | TRBJ2-4 | . | TRBV5-1 | CASSLGMAAPKNIQYF | TGCGCCAGCAGCTTGGGCATGGCAGCTCCCAAAAACATTCAGTACTTC
. | TRBJ1-1 | . | TRBV19 | CASSTGVGGRQTEAFF | TGTGCCAGTAGTACAGGCGTCGGGGGAAGACAGACTGAAGCTTTCTTT
. | TRBJ2-7 | . | TRBV30 | CAWNPGAAGGQYF | TGTGCCTGGAACCCAGGGGCCGCGGGCGGGCAGTACTTC
. | TRBJ1-1 | . | TRBV18 | CASSPEAALNTEAFF | TGTGCCAGCTCACCCGAGGCCGCCCTGAACACTGAAGCTTTCTTT